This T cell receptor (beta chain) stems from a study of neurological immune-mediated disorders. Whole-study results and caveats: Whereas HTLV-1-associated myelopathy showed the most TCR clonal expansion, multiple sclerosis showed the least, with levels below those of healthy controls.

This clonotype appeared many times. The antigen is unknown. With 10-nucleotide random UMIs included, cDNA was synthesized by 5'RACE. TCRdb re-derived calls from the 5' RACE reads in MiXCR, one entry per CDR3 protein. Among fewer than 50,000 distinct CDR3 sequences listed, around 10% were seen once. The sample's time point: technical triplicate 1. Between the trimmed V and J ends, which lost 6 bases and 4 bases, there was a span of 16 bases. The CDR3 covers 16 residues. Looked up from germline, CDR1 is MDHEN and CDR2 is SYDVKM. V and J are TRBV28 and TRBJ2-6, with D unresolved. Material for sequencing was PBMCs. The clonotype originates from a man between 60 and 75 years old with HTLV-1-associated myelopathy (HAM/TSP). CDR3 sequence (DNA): TGTGCCAGCAGCTCCCCGCTGGGCACAGGGGCCAACGTCCTGACTTTC. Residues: CASSSPLGTGANVLTF.